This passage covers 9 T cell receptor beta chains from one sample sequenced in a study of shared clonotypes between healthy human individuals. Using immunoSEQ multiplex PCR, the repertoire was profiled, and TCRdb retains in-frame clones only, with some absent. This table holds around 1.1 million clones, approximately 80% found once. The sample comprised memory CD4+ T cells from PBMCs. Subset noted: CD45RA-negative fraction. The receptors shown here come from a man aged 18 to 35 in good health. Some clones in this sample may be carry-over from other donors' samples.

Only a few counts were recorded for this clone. Written as DNA, the CDR3 is TGCGCCAGCAGCTCCAGCTCCTACGAGCAGTACTTC. Translating it yields CASSSSSYEQYF. The gene calls are TRBV5-1 and TRBJ2-7; D ambiguous. The CDR3 loop spans 12 amino acids. Trimming cost V 3 bases and J 0 bases, with 4 bases left between them. Germline V gene sequence: CDR1 SGHRS, CDR2 YFSETQ.

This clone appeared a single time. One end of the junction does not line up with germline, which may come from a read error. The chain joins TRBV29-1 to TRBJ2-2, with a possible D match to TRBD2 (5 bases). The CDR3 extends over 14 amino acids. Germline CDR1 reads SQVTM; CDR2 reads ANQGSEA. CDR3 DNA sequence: TGCAGCGTTGGGGGAGCTTCGAACACCAGGGAGCTGTTTTTT. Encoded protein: CSVGGASNTRELFF.

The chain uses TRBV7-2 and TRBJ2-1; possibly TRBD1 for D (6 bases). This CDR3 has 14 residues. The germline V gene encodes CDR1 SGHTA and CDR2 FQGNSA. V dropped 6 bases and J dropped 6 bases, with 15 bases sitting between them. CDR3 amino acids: CASRLNRDTNEQFF. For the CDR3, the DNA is TGTGCCAGCAGACTCAACCGGGACACCAATGAGCAGTTCTTC.

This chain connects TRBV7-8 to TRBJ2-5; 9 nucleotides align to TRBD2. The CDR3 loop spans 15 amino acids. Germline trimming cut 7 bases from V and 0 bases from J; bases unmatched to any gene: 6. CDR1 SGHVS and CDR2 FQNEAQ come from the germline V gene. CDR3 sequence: CASTRGGGNQETQYF. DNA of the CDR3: TGTGCCAGCACCCGCGGGGGGGGGAACCAAGAGACCCAGTACTTC. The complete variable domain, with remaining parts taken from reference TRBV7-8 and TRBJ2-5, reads GAGVSQSPRYKVAKRGQDVALRCDPISGHVSLFWYQQALGQGPEFLTYFQNEAQLDKSGLPSDRFFAERPEGSVSTLKIQRTQQEDSAVYLCASTRGGGNQETQYFGPGTRLLVL.

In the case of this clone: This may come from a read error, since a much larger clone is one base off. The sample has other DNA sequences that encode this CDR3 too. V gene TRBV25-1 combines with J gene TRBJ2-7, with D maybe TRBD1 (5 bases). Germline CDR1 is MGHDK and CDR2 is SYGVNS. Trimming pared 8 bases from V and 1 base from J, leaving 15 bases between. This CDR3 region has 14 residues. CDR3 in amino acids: CASGGQGRSYEQYF. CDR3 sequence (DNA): TGTGCCAGCGGCGGTCAGGGTCGATCCTACGAGCAGTACTTC.

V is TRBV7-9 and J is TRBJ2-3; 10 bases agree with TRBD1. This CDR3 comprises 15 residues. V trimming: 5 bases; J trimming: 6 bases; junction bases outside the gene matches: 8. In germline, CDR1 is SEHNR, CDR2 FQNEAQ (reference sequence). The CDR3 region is CASSPGTGVVDTQYF. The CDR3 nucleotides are TGTGCCAGCAGCCCAGGGACAGGGGTTGTGGATACGCAGTATTTT.

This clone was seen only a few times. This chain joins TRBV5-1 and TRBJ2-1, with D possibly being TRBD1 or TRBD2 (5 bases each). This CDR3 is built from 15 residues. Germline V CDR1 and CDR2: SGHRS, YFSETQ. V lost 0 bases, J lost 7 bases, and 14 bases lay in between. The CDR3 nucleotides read TGCGCCAGCAGCTTGGGTCGGCAGGGCGGGAATGAGCAGTTCTTC. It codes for CASSLGRQGGNEQFF.

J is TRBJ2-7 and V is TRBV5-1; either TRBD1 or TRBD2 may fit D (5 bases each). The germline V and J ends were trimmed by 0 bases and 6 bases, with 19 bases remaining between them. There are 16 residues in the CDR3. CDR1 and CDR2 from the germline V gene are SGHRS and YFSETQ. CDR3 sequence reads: CASSLAVGQGRGEQYF. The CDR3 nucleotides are TGCGCCAGCAGCTTGGCCGTCGGGCAGGGTCGGGGCGAGCAGTACTTC.

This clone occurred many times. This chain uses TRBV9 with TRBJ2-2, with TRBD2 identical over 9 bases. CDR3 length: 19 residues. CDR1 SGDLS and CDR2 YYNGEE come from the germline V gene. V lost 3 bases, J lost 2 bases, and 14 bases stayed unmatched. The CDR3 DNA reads TGTGCCAGCAGCGGACTAAAATCGGGCCTAGCGGGAAACACCGGGGAGCTGTTTTTT. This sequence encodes CASSGLKSGLAGNTGELFF.